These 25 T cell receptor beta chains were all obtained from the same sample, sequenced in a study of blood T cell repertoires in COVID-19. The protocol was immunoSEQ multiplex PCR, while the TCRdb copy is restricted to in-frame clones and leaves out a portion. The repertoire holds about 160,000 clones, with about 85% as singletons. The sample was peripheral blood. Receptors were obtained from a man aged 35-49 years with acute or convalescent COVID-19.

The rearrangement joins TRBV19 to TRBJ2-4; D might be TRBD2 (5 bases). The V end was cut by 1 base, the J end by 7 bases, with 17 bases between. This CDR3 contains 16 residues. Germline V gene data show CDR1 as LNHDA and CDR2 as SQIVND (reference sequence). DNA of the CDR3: TGTGCCAGTAGTATAGGAGGAGCGGCCCTACAGAACATTCAGTACTTC. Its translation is CASSIGGAALQNIQYF.

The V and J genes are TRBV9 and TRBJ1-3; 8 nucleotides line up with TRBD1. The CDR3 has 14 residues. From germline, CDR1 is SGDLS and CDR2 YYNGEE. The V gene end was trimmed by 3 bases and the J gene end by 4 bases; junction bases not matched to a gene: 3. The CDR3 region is CASSATGGGNTIYF. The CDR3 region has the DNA TGTGCCAGCAGCGCAACAGGGGGAGGAAACACCATATATTTT.

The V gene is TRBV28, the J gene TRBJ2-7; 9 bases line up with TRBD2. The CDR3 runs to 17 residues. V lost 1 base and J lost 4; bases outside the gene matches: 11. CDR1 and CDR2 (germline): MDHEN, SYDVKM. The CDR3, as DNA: TGTGCCAGCAGTTTATTAGGTCTTGGGCTAGCGGGGTACGAGCAGTACTTC. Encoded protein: CASSLLGLGLAGYEQYF.

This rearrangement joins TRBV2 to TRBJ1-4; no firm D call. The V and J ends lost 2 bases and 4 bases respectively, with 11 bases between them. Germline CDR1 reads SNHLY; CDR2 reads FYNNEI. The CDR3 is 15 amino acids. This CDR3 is CASSEFGGYNEKLFF. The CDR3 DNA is TGTGCCAGCAGTGAATTCGGAGGGTATAATGAAAAACTGTTTTTT.

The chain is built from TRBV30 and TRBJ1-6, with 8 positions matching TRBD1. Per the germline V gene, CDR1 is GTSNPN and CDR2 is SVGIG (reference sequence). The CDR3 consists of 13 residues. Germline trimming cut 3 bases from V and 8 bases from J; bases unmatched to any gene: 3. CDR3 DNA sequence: TGTGCCTGGAGGGACAGGGAGGATTCACCCCTCCACTTT. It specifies CAWRDREDSPLHF.

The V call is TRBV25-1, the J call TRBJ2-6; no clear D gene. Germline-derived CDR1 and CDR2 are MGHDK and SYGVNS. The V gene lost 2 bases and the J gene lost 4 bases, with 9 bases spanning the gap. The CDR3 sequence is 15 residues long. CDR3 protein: CASSELQFGANVLTF. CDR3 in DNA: TGTGCCAGCAGTGAACTGCAGTTCGGGGCCAACGTCCTGACTTTC.

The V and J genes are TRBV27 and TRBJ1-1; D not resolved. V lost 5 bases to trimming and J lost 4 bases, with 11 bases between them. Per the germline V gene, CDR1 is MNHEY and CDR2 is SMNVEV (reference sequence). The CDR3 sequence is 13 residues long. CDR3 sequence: CASSLSAGTEAFF. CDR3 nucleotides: TGTGCCAGCAGTCTCTCGGCGGGCACTGAAGCTTTCTTT.

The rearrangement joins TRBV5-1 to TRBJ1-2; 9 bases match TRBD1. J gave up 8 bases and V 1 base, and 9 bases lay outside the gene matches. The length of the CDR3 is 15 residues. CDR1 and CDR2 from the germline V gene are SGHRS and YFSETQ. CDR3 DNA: TGCGCCAGCAGCTTGACGGGACAGGGTGTGGAGGGCTACACCTTC. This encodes CASSLTGQGVEGYTF. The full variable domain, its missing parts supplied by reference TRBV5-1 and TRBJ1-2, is KAGVTQTPRYLIKTRGQQVTLSCSPISGHRSVSWYQQTPGQGLQFLFEYFSETQRNKGNFPGRFSGRQFSNSRSEMNVSTLELGDSALYLCASSLTGQGVEGYTFGSGTRLTVV.

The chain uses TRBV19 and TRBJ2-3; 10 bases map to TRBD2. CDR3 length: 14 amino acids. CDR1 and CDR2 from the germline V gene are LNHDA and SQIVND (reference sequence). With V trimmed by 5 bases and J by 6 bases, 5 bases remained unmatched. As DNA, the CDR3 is TGTGCCAGTAGTCCTAGCGGGGGAGCCGATACGCAGTATTTT. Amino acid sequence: CASSPSGGADTQYF. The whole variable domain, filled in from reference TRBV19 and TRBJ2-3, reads DGGITQSPKYLFRKEGQNVTLSCEQNLNHDAMYWYRQDPGQGLRLIYYSQIVNDFQKGDIAEGYSVSREKKESFPLTVTSAQKNPTAFYLCASSPSGGADTQYFGPGTRLTVL.

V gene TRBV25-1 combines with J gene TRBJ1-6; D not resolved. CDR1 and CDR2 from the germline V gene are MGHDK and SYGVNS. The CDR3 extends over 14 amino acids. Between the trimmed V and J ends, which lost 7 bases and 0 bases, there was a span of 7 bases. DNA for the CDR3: TGTGCCAGCACCCAATCCTCCTATAATTCACCCCTCCACTTT. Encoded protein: CASTQSSYNSPLHF.

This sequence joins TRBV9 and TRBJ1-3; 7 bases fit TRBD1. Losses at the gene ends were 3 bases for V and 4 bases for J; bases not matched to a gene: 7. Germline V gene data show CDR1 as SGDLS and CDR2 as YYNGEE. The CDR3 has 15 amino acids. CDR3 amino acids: CASSAQGVGGNTIYF. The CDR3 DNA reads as TGTGCCAGCAGCGCTCAGGGGGTAGGAGGAAACACCATATATTTT. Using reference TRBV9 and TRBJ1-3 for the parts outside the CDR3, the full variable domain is DSGVTQTPKHLITATGQRVTLRCSPRSGDLSVYWYQQSLDQGLQFLIQYYNGEERAKGNILERFSAQQFPDLHSELNLSSLELGDSALYFCASSAQGVGGNTIYFGEGSWLTVV.

The CDR3 coding sequence is TGTGCCAGCAGCCCTCGGGGAACAGCCAAAAACATTCAGTACTTC. This encodes CASSPRGTAKNIQYF. The chain uses TRBV7-9 and TRBJ2-4; maybe TRBD2 (5 bases). Per the germline V gene, CDR1 is SEHNR and CDR2 is FQNEAQ (reference sequence). V lost 5 bases and J 0 bases, leaving 11 bases between the germline ends. The CDR3 consists of 15 residues.

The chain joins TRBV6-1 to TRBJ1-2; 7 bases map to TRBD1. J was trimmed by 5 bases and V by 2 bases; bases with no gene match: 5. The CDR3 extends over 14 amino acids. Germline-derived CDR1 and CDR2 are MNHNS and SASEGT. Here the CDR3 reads CASSEFGQAYGYTF. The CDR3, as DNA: TGTGCCAGCAGTGAATTTGGACAGGCATATGGCTACACCTTC.

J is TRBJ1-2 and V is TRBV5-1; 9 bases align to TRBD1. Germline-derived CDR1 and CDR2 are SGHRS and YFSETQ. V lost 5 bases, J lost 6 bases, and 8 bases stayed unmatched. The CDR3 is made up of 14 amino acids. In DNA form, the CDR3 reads TGCGCCAGCAGAACCCAGACAGGGGGTAATGGCTACACCTTC. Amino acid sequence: CASRTQTGGNGYTF.

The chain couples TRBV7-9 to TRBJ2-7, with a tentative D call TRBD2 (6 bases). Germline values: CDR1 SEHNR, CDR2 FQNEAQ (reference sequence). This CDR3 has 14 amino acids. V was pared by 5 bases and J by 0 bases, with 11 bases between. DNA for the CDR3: TGTGCCAGCAGCACTGGGGGGTCCTCCTACGAGCAGTACTTC. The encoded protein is CASSTGGSSYEQYF.

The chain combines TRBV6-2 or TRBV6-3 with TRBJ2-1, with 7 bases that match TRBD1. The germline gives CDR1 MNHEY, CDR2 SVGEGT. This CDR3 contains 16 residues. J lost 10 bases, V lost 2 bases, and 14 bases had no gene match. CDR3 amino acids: CASSYAHETGRREQFF. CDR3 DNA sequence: TGTGCCAGCAGTTACGCCCACGAGACAGGGAGAAGAGAGCAGTTCTTC.

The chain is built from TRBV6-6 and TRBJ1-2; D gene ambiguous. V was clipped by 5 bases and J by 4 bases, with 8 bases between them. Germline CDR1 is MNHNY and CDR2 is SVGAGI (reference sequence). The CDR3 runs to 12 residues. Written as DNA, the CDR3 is TGTGCCAGCAGTCCAGGTGGCTATGGCTACACCTTC. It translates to CASSPGGYGYTF.

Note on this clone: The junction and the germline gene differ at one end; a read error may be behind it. As DNA, the CDR3 is TGTGCCAGCAGTTTCCCCGGGCCGGGAACTGCAGCTTTCTTT. Protein sequence: CASSFPGPGTAAFF. The gene calls are TRBV28 and TRBJ1-1; D not resolved. This CDR3 has 14 residues. CDR1 is MDHEN, CDR2 SYDVKM, per germline. Drawing the rest from reference TRBV28 and TRBJ1-1, the complete variable domain is DVKVTQSSRYLVKRTGEKVFLECVQDMDHENMFWYRQDPGLGLRLIYFSYDVKMKEKGDIPEGYSVSREKKERFSLILESASTNQTSMYLCASSFPGPGTAAFFGQGTRLTVV.

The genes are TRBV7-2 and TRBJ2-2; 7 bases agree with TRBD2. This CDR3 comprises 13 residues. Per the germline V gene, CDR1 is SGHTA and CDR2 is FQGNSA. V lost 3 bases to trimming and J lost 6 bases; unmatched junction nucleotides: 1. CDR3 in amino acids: CASSLTSPGELFF. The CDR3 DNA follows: TGTGCCAGCAGCTTGACTAGCCCCGGGGAGCTGTTTTTT. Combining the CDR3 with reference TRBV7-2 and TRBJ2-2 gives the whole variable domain GAGVSQSPSNKVTEKGKDVELRCDPISGHTALYWYRQSLGQGLEFLIYFQGNSAPDKSGLPSDRFSAERTGGSVSTLTIQRTQQEDSAVYLCASSLTSPGELFFGEGSRLTVL.

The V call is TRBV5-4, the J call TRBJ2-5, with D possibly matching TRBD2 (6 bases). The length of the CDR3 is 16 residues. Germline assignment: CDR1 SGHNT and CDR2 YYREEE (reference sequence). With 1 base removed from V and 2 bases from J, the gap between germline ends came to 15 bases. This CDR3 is CASSLRQGGFQETQYF. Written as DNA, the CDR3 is TGTGCCAGCAGCTTGAGGCAGGGAGGTTTTCAAGAGACCCAGTACTTC.

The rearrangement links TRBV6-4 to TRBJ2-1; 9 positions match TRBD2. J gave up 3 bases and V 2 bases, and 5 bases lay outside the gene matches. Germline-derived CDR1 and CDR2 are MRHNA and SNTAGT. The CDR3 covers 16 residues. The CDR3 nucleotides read TGTGCCAGCAGTGACCGGGCGGGGGGGGACTACAATGAGCAGTTCTTC. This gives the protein CASSDRAGGDYNEQFF.

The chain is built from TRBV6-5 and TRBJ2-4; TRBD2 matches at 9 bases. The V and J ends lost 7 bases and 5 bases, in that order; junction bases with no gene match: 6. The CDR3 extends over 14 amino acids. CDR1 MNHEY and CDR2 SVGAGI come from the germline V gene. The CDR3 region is CASKLAGKENIQYF. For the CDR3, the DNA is TGTGCCAGCAAGCTAGCGGGGAAGGAAAACATTCAGTACTTC.

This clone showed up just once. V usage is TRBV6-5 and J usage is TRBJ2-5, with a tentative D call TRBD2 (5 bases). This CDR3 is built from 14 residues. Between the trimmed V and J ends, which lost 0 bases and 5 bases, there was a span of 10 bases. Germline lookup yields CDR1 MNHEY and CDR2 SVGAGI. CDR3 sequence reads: CASSYSRVSETQYF. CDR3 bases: TGTGCCAGCAGTTACTCGCGGGTTTCGGAGACCCAGTACTTC.

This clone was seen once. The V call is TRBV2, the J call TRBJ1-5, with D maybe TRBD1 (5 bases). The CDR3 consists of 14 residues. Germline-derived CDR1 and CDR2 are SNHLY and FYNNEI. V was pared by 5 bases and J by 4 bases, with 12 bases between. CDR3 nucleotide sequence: TGTGCCAGCAGTCCTACAGGCTTAAATCAGCCCCAGCATTTT. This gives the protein CASSPTGLNQPQHF.

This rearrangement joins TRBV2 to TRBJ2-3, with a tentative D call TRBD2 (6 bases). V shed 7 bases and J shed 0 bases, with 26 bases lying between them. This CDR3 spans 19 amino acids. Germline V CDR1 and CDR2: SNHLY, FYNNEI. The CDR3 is CASKNRGYLATVSTDTQYF. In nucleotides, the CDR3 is TGTGCCAGCAAAAATAGAGGCTACCTAGCGACCGTAAGCACAGATACGCAGTATTTT.